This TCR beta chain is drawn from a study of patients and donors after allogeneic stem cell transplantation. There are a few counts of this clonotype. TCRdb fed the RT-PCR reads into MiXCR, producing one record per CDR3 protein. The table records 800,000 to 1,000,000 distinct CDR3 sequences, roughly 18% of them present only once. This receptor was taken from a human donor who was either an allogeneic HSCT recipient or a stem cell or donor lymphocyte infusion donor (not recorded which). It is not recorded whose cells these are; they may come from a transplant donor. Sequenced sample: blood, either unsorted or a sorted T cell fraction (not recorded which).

The CDR3 DNA reads as TGCGCCAGCAGCTTGGACAGTCTCAGGGAGACCCAGTACTTC. Amino acid sequence: CASSLDSLRETQYF. The V gene is TRBV5-1, the J gene TRBJ2-5; D unresolved. Germline V gene sequence: CDR1 SGHRS, CDR2 YFSETQ. V dropped 0 bases and J dropped 5 bases, with 11 bases sitting between them. The CDR3 runs to 14 residues. The full variable domain, its missing parts supplied by reference TRBV5-1 and TRBJ2-5, is KAGVTQTPRYLIKTRGQQVTLSCSPISGHRSVSWYQQTPGQGLQFLFEYFSETQRNKGNFPGRFSGRQFSNSRSEMNVSTLELGDSALYLCASSLDSLRETQYFGPGTRLLVL.